The clone carrying this T cell receptor (beta chain) was seen repeatedly, ten times or more. TCRdb reprocessed the RACE reads via MiXCR and lists one record per CDR3 protein. The sample yields fewer than 60,000 distinct CDR3 sequences, roughly 9.5% seen once. This sample was included in a study of human T cells and chemical hapten exposure. After removal of 5 bases from V and 0 bases from J, the junction contained 6 bases not matched to a gene. Germline lookup yields CDR1 SGHAT and CDR2 FQNNGV. This CDR3 is 18 amino acids long. The time point here: patch test 1, 2 weeks after DPC sensitization. Treatment defined: therapeutic diphenylcyclopropenone sensitization with weekly scalp DPC.

The clonotype was recovered from a woman aged 45 to 65 with alopecia areata. Some clones in this sample may be carry-over from other donors' samples. Sequencing used whole blood, obtained in connection with sensitization to the hapten diphenylcyclopropenone (DPC). The chain employs TRBV11-2 and TRBJ2-1; TRBD2 matches 14 bases. CDR3 sequence (DNA): TGTGCCAGCAGCCCGGGACTAGCGGGAGCAGGCTCCTACAATGAGCAGTTCTTC. Its protein is CASSPGLAGAGSYNEQFF.